Listed below are T cell receptor beta chains from one sample, sequenced in a study of T cell repertoires in cytomegalovirus infection. TCRdb re-called the reads through MiXCR, storing one row per CDR3 protein. The sample shows 200,000 to 300,000 distinct CDR3 sequences, around 9% of them seen only once. Input material: PBMCs. The receptors shown here come from a human donor in good health (CMV status not recorded). Some clones in this sample may be carry-over from other donors' samples. Both conserved end residues are part of each CDR3. A D gene is named only where the DNA matches it firmly. Clone size, where shown, is once, few, many, or a class for clones that have expanded.

TRBV7-2	NA	TRBJ1-5	many	CASSPLGNQPQHF	TGTGCCAGCAGCCCCCTGGGCAATCAGCCCCAGCATTTT
TRBV4-1	NA	TRBJ1-2	NA	CASSQDLRAAYGYTF	TGCGCCAGCAGCCAAGATCTCAGGGCGGCGTATGGCTACACCTTC
TRBV12-3/TRBV12-4	NA	TRBJ1-3	NA	CANSFTGTGNTIYF	TGTGCCAACAGTTTTACAGGGACTGGAAACACCATATATTTT
TRBV7-2	NA	TRBJ2-1	many	CASSSNRQERFF	TGTGCCAGCAGCTCTAACCGTCAAGAGCGGTTCTTC
TRBV7-6	NA	TRBJ2-3	many	CASSPLARARGQYF	TGTGCCAGCAGCCCCCTGGCCAGGGCCCGGGGGCAGTATTTT
TRBV7-9	NA	TRBJ2-5	many	CASSLGAQNPQETQYF	TGTGCCAGCAGCTTAGGAGCGCAGAACCCTCAAGAGACCCAGTACTTC
TRBV7-2	TRBD1	TRBJ2-5	many	CASSLEAVGTGWETQYF	TGTGCCAGCAGCTTAGAGGCCGTTGGGACAGGGTGGGAGACCCAGTACTTC
TRBV7-2	TRBD2	TRBJ2-5	many	CASSLFGLAEETQYF	TGTGCCAGCAGCTTATTCGGACTAGCGGAAGAGACCCAGTACTTC
TRBV6-2/TRBV6-3	TRBD1	TRBJ2-7	NA	CGSRSNPGQESSYEQYF	TGTGGCAGCAGATCGAATCCGGGACAGGAGAGCTCCTACGAGCAGTACTTC
TRBV7-2	NA	TRBJ2-3	many	CASRRGRAGTDTQYF	TGTGCCAGCAGGAGGGGCCGGGCCGGCACAGATACGCAGTATTTT
TRBV6-2/TRBV6-3	TRBD2	TRBJ2-7	many	CASSWSGSSYEQYF	TGTGCCAGCAGTTGGAGCGGGAGCTCCTACGAGCAGTACTTC
TRBV5-1	NA	TRBJ2-7	many	CASSLVVQPYEQYF	TGCGCCAGCAGCTTGGTGGTACAGCCCTACGAGCAGTACTTC
TRBV2	NA	TRBJ1-1	NA	CASNEQGIAEAFF	TGTGCCAGCAACGAACAGGGAATAGCTGAAGCTTTCTTT
TRBV14	NA	TRBJ1-6	few	CASSQSGLYNSPLHF	TGTGCCAGCAGCCAATCGGGGCTGTATAATTCACCCCTCCACTTT
TRBV2	NA	TRBJ2-1	NA	CASRERGYNEQFF	TGTGCCAGCAGGGAACGGGGCTACAATGAGCAGTTCTTC
TRBV6-5	NA	TRBJ1-6	few	CASSYDGSFGSPLHF	TGTGCCAGCAGTTACGATGGATCCTTCGGCTCACCCCTCCACTTT
TRBV15	NA	TRBJ2-6	NA	CATQTLTSGANVLTF	TGTGCCACTCAGACCCTTACCTCTGGGGCCAACGTCCTGACTTTC
TRBV7-2	NA	TRBJ1-2	many	CASSLAGRGDGYTF	TGTGCCAGCAGCTTAGCGGGGAGGGGCGATGGCTACACCTTC